This T cell receptor beta chain was recovered during a study of blood T cell repertoires in COVID-19. Study as a whole: T cells, B-cell-depleted T cells, or PBMCs provided the cDNA or gDNA that served as material.

Germline assignment: CDR1 SGHTS and CDR2 YDEGEE. The CDR3 is made up of 16 amino acids. The V and J ends lost 5 bases and 4 bases, in that order; junction bases with no gene match: 6. Assay used: immunoSEQ multiplex PCR; TCRdb lists only in-frame clones, some missing. The repertoire consists of around 240,000 clones, with 86% occurring once and the leading ten covering around 2%. Sequencing used PBMCs or T cells enriched from blood (not recorded which). The chain has TRBV5-8 and TRBJ2-1, with 13 bases that match TRBD2. This TCR was sampled from a woman aged 45-59 years who had recovered from COVID-19. The CDR3 here is CASRGLAGRLYNEQFF. CDR3 in DNA: TGTGCCAGCAGGGGACTAGCGGGGCGACTTTACAATGAGCAGTTCTTC. The full variable domain, completed using reference TRBV5-8 and TRBJ2-1, is EAGVTQSPTHLIKTRGQQATLRCSPISGHTSVYWYQQALGLGLQFLLWYDEGEERNRGNFPPRFSGRQFPNYSSELNVNALELEDSALYLCASRGLAGRLYNEQFFGPGTRLTVL.